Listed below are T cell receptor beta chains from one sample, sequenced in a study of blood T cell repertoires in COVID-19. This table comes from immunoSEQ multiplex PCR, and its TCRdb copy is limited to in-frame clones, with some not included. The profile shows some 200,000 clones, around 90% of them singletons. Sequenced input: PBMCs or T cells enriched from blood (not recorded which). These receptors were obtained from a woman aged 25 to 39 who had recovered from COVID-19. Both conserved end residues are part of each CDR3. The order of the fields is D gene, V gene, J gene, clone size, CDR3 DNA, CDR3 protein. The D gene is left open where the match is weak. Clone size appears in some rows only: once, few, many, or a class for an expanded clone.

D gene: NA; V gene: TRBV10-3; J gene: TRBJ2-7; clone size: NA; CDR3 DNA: TGTGCCATCAGTGAGACAGGGAAGGGCCACGAGCAGTACTTC; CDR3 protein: CAISETGKGHEQYF
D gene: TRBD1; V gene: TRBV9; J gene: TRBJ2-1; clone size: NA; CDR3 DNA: TGTGCCAGCAGCGTCCCGAGGGGGCATCCTAGCTCCTACAATGAGCAGTTCTTC; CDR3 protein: CASSVPRGHPSSYNEQFF
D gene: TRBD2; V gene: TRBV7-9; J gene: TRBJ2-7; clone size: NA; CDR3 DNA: TGTGCCAGCAGCTCGGGACTAGCCTACGAGCAGTACTTC; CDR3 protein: CASSSGLAYEQYF
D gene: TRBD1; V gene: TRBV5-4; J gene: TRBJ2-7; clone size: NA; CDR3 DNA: TGTGCCAGCAGCCCGCGACAGGGGCCGACCGACGAGCAGTACTTC; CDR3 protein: CASSPRQGPTDEQYF
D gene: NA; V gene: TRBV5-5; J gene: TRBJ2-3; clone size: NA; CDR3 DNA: TGTGCCAGCAGCTTACGGGGGGCAAGAGATACGCAGTATTTT; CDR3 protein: CASSLRGARDTQYF
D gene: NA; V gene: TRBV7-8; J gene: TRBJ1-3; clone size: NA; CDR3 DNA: TGTGCCAGCAGCTCCACCGACCGACTGATCTCTGGAAACACCATATATTTT; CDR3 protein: CASSSTDRLISGNTIYF
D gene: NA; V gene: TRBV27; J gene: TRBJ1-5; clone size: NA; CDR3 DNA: TGTGCCAGCAGTCCGGGGTTAAGCAATCAGCCCCAGCATTTT; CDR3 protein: CASSPGLSNQPQHF
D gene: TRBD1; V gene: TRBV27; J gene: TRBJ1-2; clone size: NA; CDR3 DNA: TGTGCCAGCAGTCAAAGGGGACAGGGTCGCGGCTACACCTTC; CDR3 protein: CASSQRGQGRGYTF
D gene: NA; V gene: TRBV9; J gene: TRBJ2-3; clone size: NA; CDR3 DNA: TGTGCCAGCAGCGTAGGTTCCCCCCATTCAGATACGCAGTATTTT; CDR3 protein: CASSVGSPHSDTQYF
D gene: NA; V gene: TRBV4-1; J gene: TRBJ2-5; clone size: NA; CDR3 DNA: TGCGCCAGCAGCCAAGATCCCCCTAGCTTTGAGACCCAGTACTTC; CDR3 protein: CASSQDPPSFETQYF
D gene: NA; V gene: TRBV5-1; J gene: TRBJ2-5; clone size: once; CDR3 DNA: TGCGCCAGCAGCCCTGTTTGGTCAGGGGACCAAGAGACCCAGTACTTC; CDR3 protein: CASSPVWSGDQETQYF
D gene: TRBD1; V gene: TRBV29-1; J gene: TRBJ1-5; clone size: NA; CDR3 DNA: TGCAGCGTTGTATTCAGGGGGAATCAGCCCCAGCATTTT; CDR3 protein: CSVVFRGNQPQHF
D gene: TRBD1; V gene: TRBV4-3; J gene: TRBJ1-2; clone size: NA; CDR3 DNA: TGCGCCAGCAGCCAAGATCGGAACAGGGGCGATGGCTACACCTTC; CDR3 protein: CASSQDRNRGDGYTF
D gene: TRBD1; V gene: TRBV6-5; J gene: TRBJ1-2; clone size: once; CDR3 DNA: TGTGCCAGCAGGAAAACAGGGGGCGGCTATGGCTACACCTTC; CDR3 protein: CASRKTGGGYGYTF
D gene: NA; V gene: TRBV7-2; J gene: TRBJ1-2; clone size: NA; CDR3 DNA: TGTGCCAGCAGCTTATCTCACGGAGCTAACTATGGCTACACCTTC; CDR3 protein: CASSLSHGANYGYTF
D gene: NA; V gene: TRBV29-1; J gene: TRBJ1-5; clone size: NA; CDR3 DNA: TGCAGCGTTGGGGGGGACTGGGAAAATCAGCCCCAGCATTTT; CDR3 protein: CSVGGDWENQPQHF
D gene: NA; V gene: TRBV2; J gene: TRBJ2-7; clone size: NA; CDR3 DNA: TGTGCCAGCAGTGAAATGGCAGGGAACCACGAGCAGTACTTC; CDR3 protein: CASSEMAGNHEQYF
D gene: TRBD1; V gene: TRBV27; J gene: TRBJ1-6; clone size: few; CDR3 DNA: TGTGCCAGCAGTTTAGGGGCAGGGGGAGCCCTTGGGAGGCCCCTCCACTTT; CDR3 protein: CASSLGAGGALGRPLHF
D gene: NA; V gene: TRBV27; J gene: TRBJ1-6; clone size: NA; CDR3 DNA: TGTGCCAGCACCCTGTCCGGACAAAATTCACCCCTCCACTTT; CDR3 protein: CASTLSGQNSPLHF
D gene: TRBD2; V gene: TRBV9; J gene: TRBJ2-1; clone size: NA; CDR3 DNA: TGTGCCAGCAGCGTAGCGGGGGGATTATCATATGAGCAGTTCTTC; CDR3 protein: CASSVAGGLSYEQFF
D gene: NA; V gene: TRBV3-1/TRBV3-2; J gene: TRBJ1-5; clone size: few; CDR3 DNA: TGTGCCAGCAGCCAAGATAGAATAAGACAGGTCACCAATCAGCCCCAGCATTTT; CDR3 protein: CASSQDRIRQVTNQPQHF
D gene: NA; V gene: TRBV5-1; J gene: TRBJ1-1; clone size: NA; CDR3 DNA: TGCGCCAGCAGCATCGGGACACCGAACACTGAAGCTTTCTTT; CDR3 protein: CASSIGTPNTEAFF
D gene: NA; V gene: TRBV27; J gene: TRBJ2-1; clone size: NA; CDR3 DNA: TGTGCCAGCAGTCTCGGACTGTTCAATGAGCAGTTCTTC; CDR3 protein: CASSLGLFNEQFF
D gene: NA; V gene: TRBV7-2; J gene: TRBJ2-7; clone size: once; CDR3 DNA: TGTGCCAGCAGCTTAATGTCTAGCTCCTACGAGCAGTACTTC; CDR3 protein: CASSLMSSSYEQYF
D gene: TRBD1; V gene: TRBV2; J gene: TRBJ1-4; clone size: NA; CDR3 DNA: TGTGCCAGCAGTGCCTTTGCAGGGGGAAATACTGAAAAACTGTTTTTT; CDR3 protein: CASSAFAGGNTEKLFF
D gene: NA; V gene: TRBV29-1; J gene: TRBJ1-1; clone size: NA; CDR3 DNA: TGCAGCGTTAGCAGGGGCGACACTGAAGCTTTCTTT; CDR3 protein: CSVSRGDTEAFF
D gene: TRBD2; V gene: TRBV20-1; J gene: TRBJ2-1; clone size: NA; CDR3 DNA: TGCAGTGCTAGCGGGGGGGCGTTCCGGTTCTTC; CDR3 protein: CSASGGAFRFF
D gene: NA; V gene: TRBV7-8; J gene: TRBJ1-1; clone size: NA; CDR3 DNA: TGTGCCAGCAGACGGACATCAGATGTCCCCACTGAAGCTTTCTTT; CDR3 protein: CASRRTSDVPTEAFF
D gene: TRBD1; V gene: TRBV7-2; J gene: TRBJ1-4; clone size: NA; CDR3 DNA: TGTGCCAGCAGCTCGGACAGGGGGCTTGAAAAACTGTTTTTT; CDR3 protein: CASSSDRGLEKLFF
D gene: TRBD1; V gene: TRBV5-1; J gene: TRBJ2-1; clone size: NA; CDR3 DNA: TGCGCCAGCAGCTCCTCAGGGGGCTTTGGTCATGAGCAGTTCTTC; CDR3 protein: CASSSSGGFGHEQFF
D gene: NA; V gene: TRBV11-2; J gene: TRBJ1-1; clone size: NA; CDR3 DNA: TGTGCCAGCAGCGGAGGGTTCTCTGAAGCTTTCTTT; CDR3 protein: CASSGGFSEAFF
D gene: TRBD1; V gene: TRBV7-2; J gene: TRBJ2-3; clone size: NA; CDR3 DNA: TGTGCCAGCAGCGACCGGACAGGGGCAGCAGATACGCAGTATTTT; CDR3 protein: CASSDRTGAADTQYF
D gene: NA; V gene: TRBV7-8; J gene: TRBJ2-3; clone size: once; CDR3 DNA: TGTGCCAGCAGCCTCCTGGAGATAGTCACAGATACGCAGTATTTT; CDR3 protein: CASSLLEIVTDTQYF
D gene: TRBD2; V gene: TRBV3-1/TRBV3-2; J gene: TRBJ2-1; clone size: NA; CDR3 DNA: TGTGCCAGCAGCCAAGATTGGAGTAGCGGGAGGAATGAGCAGTTCTTC; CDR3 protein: CASSQDWSSGRNEQFF
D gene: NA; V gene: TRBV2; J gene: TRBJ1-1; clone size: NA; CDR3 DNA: TGTGCCAGCAGTGACCAACAGGGTAAGCCTGAAGCTTTCTTT; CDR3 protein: CASSDQQGKPEAFF
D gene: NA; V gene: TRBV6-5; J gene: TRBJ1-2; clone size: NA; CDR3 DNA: TGTGCCAGCGCCGGGACACCCTATGGCTACACCTTC; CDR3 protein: CASAGTPYGYTF
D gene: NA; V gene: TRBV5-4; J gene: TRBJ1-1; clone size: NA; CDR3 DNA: TGTGCCAGCAGCTCCGGGGGGCCGTCCCTAAACACTGAAGCTTTCTTT; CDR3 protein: CASSSGGPSLNTEAFF
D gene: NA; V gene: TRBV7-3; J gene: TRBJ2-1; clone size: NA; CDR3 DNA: TGTGCCAGCAGCCCCGAGGGCCTCCCGGGGAATGAGCAGTTCTTC; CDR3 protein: CASSPEGLPGNEQFF
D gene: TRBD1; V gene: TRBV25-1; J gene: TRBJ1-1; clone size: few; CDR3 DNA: TGTGCCAGCAGTGCCCCGACAGGGGGCACTGAAGCTTTCTTT; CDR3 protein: CASSAPTGGTEAFF
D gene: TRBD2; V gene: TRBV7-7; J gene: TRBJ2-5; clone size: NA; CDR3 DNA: TGTGCTAGCAACTCGTGGCCTAGCGGGGGCCAAGAGACCCAGTACTTC; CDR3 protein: CASNSWPSGGQETQYF
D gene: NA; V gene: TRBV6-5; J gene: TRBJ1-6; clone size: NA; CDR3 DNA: TGTGCCAGCAGTTACTTTCGGCCAGGGAATAATTCACCCCTCCACTTT; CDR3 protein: CASSYFRPGNNSPLHF
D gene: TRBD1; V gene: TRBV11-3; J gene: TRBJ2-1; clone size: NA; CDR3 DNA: TGTGCCAGCAGCGCAGGGGGCTACAATGAGCAGTTCTTC; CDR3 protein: CASSAGGYNEQFF
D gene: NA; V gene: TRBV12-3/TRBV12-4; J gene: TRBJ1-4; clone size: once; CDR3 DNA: TGTGCCAGCACCAAAAACGGGGAAAAACTGTTTTTT; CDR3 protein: CASTKNGEKLFF
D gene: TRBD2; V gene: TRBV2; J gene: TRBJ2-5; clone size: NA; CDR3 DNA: TGTGCCAGCAGAGACCCTTTACTAGCGGCGAGGGAGACCCAGTACTTC; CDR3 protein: CASRDPLLAARETQYF
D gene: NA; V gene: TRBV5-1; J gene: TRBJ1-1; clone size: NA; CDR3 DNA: TGCGCCAGCAGGGCAACAGGCCTCAAGAACACTGAAGCTTTCTTT; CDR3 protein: CASRATGLKNTEAFF
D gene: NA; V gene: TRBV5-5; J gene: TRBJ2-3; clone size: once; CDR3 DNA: TGTGCCAGCAGCTTACGGGGTTGGGAGACAGATACGCAGTATTTT; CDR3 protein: CASSLRGWETDTQYF
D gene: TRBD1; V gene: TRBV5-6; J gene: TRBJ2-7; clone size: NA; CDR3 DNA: TGTGCCAGCAGCCCCCGGGACAGGGGTCTTGCTGAGCAGTACTTC; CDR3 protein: CASSPRDRGLAEQYF